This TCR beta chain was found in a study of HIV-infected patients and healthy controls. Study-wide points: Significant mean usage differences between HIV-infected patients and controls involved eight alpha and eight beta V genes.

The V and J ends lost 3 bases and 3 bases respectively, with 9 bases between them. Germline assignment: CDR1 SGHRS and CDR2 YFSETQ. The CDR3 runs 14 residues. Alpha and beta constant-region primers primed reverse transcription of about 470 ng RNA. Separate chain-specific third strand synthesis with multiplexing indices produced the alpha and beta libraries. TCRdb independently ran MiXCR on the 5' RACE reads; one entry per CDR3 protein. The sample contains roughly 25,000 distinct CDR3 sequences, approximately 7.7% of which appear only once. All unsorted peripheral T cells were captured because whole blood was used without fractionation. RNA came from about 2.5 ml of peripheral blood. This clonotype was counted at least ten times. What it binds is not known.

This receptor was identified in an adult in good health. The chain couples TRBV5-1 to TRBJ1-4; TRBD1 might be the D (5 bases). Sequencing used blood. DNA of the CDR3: TGCGCCAGCAGCTCAGGGTCACCTAATGAAAAACTGTTTTTT. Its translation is CASSSGSPNEKLFF.